This TCR beta chain was identified during a study of shared clonotypes between healthy human individuals (dated by TCRdb to the early 2020s). Regarding the research as a whole: The cohort comprised a couple of women and three men aged 18 to 49 years. For each donor, three plates each were used for CD4 naive and CD4 memory, two plates were used for CD8 naive, and one plate was used for CD8 memory. To estimate repertoire size and how much clonotypes are shared between individuals, the study performed deep sequencing of blood TCR repertoires from roughly five healthy adults. To increase sequencing depth and limit assay-specific biases, different laboratories used diverse techniques to prepare libraries and sequence TCR repertoires. Per donor, leukapheresis produced somewhere between about 0.8 and 9.5 billion PBMCs. Points the paper makes about the study in general: The genetic and exposure-history diversity represented was limited by the small number of donors. Sampling was restricted to blood, and TCR repertoires in tissues likely differ from the TCR repertoires found in blood. Approximately 5% of naive CD4, around 3.6% of naive CD8, around 2.3% of memory CD4, and roughly 0.4% of memory CD8 clonotypes were shared across a few donors. Pairwise subsampling indicated that sequencing depth was expected to affect the degree of clonotype sharing among donors. Estimated clonotype richness was generally larger for naive than for memory subsets. Incomplete sequencing was indicated by rarefaction of sorted-subset datasets, despite the large sequencing depth. Clonotypes shared by all four sorted-subset donors showed higher generation probabilities than non-shared clonotypes.

Healthy HIV-negative adults with no recently reported acute infections or vaccinations were included as donors. Only Caucasian adults living in Nashville, Tennessee, USA were represented among the donors. CD4+ T cells were enriched by magnetic negative selection; naive cells were then positively selected on CD45RA, and the negative fraction formed the memory subset. Blood was collected by leukapheresis, and PBMCs were isolated by Ficoll-Histopaque density gradient centrifugation and then cryopreserved in liquid nitrogen vapor phase. Analytical flow cytometry was used to check the purity and quantity of every magnetically sorted T cell population. Genomic DNA was isolated from each sorted fraction and quantified by UV absorbance on a Nanodrop 2000c. Using the deep immunoSEQ assay, multiplex PCR amplified TCR CDR3 regions from genomic DNA. Extracted genomic DNA from each cell subset was distributed evenly across all wells of several immunoSEQ 96-well plates, and each plate was treated as a replicate. Each replicate PCR for sorted subsets received roughly 0.2 ug genomic DNA, equal to around 32,000 T cell genomes. Purified libraries were measured with a Qubit 3.0 fluorometer, size-checked on a Bioanalyzer 2100, and measured again with the KAPA Library Quantification kit. Each immunoSEQ 96-well plate was sequenced on its own single-read 150-cycle Illumina NextSeq 550 flow cell. The authors' analysis ran thus. Because only junctional sequences without quality scores were contained in the immunoSEQ output, filtering matching that applied to full-length reads could not be performed. Sequences were annotated with PyIR, a Python wrapper for IgBLAST v1.9, using IMGT germline references to assign V/J genes and CDR3. Any read was removed if the V/J assignment was weak (E-value above 1e-6), the CDR3 was missing, or the read contained stop codons, out-of-frame junctions, or ambiguous translated residues. A V3J clonotype was defined by an identical inferred V gene, J gene, and CDR3 amino acid sequence. Percentage overlap between repertoires was computed as shared unique clonotypes divided by the size of the smaller repertoire. Three approaches were used to assess repertoire richness: RTK rarefaction, the Chao1 estimator, and Recon v2.1 estimates of unobserved clonotypes. For all TCRbeta clonotypes obtained by the gDNA method from several donors, generation probabilities were computed with OLGA. In TCRdb, the immuneACCESS table is reduced to in-frame sequences with V and J assigned. These tables do not hold every clone; where another copy was compared, an unresolved V gene accounts for under half, and the others remain unexplained. V and J calls and clone size follow that table, whereas D and trimming were derived from the DNA. For this sample there are 2 million to 2.5 million clones; roughly 95% appear just once. In total, the top ten clones hold around 0.13% of the sample.

V drops 0 bases and J drops 1 base, leaving 10 bases in between. Reading from cysteine to phenylalanine, the CDR3 counts 15 amino acids. Here the CDR3 DNA is all that survives: 45 bases in frame from base 1. According to the germline V gene (reference sequence), CDR1 reads SGHNT and CDR2 reads YYREEE. A note on this clone: The specificity of this receptor is unknown. Base qualities are missing; no much larger clone stands one base away.

Recombination linked TRBV5-4 to TRBJ1-2; the D segment cannot be called with confidence. The clonotype comes from a man aged 18 to 29 in good health. What was sequenced was naive CD4+ T cells sorted from blood. Reading the label with the study, this specimen's cell subset or site is: CD45RA+ positively selected. The CDR3: CASSLVSGDNYGYTF. The DNA reads TGTGCCAGCAGCTTGGTTTCAGGAGATAACTATGGCTACACCTTC.